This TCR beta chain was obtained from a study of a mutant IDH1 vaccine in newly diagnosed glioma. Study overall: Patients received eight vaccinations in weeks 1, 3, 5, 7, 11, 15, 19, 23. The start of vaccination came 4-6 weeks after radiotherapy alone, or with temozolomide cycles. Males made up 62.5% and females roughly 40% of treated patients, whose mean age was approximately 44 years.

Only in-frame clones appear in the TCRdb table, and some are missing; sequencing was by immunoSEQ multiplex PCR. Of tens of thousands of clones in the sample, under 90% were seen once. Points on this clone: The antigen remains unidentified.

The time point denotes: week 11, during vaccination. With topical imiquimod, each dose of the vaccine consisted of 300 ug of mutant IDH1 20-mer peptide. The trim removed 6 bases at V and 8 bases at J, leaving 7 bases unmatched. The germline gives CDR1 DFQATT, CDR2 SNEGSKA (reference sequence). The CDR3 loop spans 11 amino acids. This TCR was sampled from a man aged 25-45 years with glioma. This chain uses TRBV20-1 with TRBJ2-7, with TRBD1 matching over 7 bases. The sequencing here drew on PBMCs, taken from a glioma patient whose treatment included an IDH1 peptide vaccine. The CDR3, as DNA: TGCAGTGCCCCGGGACAGTTCAAGCAGTACTTC. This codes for CSAPGQFKQYF.